Listed here are 17 T cell receptor beta chains from one sample, sequenced in a study of PD-L1 blockade in urothelial cancer. The time point denotes: pretreatment peripheral blood. This table comes from immunoSEQ multiplex PCR, and its TCRdb copy is limited to in-frame clones, with some not included. Of around 130,000 clones in the sample, roughly 80% were seen once. Sequenced material: PBMCs, taken around atezolizumab (anti-PD-L1) treatment. Receptors were obtained from a man aged 45-65 years with urothelial cancer.

The chain carries TRBV7-3 and TRBJ2-2; 7 bases match TRBD1. CDR3 length equals 16 residues. CDR1 is SGHTA and CDR2 is FQGTGA in the germline V gene. The J segment lost 5 bases and the V segment lost 3 bases, leaving 9 bases of the junction unmatched. The CDR3 coding sequence is TGTGCCAGCAGCTTTACTACAGGGGATTTGACCGGGGAGCTGTTTTTT. This gives the protein CASSFTTGDLTGELFF.

The V gene is TRBV30, the J gene TRBJ2-4; D gene uncertain. Germline CDR1 reads GTSNPN; CDR2 reads SVGIG (reference sequence). Trimming pared 5 bases from V and 6 bases from J, leaving 14 bases between. The CDR3 covers 13 residues. CDR3 residues: CAWSPPGSNIQYF. The CDR3 bases are TGTGCCTGGTCCCCACCAGGTTCAAACATTCAGTACTTC. Together with reference TRBV30 and TRBJ2-4, the CDR3 gives the full variable domain: SQTIHQWPATLVQPVGSPLSLECTVEGTSNPNLYWYRQAAGRGLQLLFYSVGIGQISSEVPQNLSASRPQDRQFILSSKKLLLSDSGFYLCAWSPPGSNIQYFGAGTRLSVL.

This chain connects TRBV18 to TRBJ2-1; perhaps TRBD2 as D (5 bases). V lost 1 base and J lost 5, with 6 bases in between. CDR3 length equals 13 residues. The V gene's germline CDR1 is KGHSH and CDR2 LQKENI. CDR3 in amino acids: CASSPLRDNEQFF. The CDR3 bases are TGTGCCAGCTCACCACTGCGGGACAATGAGCAGTTCTTC.

This clone appeared a single time. J is TRBJ2-3 and V is TRBV5-1; TRBD1 matches at 9 bases. Germline values: CDR1 SGHRS, CDR2 YFSETQ. The junction had 4 bases not matched to a gene; V was cut back by 2 bases and J by 0 bases. The CDR3 contains 16 residues. The chain's CDR3 is CASSFGTGRSTDTQYF. The DNA of the CDR3 is TGCGCCAGCAGCTTCGGGACAGGGAGAAGCACAGATACGCAGTATTTT.

This chain connects TRBV14 to TRBJ2-7; weak D call: TRBD1 (6 bases). CDR1 is SGHDN and CDR2 is FVKESK in the germline V gene. The CDR3 is 15 residues long. The V gene lost 5 bases and the J gene lost 1 base, with 15 bases spanning the gap. The CDR3 DNA sequence: TGTGCCAGCAGCGACAGGAGAAGACCGTCCTACGAGCAGTACTTC. It translates to CASSDRRRPSYEQYF.

The chain recombines TRBV28 with TRBJ1-1; 8 positions agree with TRBD1. Germline CDR1 reads MDHEN; CDR2 reads SYDVKM. With V trimmed by 5 bases and J by 0 bases, 5 bases remained unmatched. The CDR3 consists of 15 residues. The CDR3 nucleotides are TGTGCCAGCAGTGCCCAGGACAGGGTGAACACTGAAGCTTTCTTT. Translation gives CASSAQDRVNTEAFF.

The rearrangement joins TRBV5-1 to TRBJ2-1, with D tentatively TRBD2 (5 bases). Germline CDR1 and CDR2: SGHRS and YFSETQ. Between the trimmed V and J ends, which lost 0 bases and 4 bases, there was a span of 14 bases. CDR3 length: 16 residues. CDR3 in DNA: TGCGCCAGCAGCTTGGCATTTGGCGAGGGATACAATGAGCAGTTCTTC. Protein product: CASSLAFGEGYNEQFF.

The chain is built from TRBV9 and TRBJ2-3; TRBD2 matches at 9 bases. V gave up 3 bases and J gave up 1 base; unmatched junction bases: 12. The CDR3 is 18 amino acids. Germline V gene sequence: CDR1 SGDLS, CDR2 YYNGEE. The CDR3 nucleotides are TGTGCCAGCAGCGCAAAACTTAGCGGGAGAAGAGGCACAGATACGCAGTATTTT. Residues: CASSAKLSGRRGTDTQYF.

The chain links TRBV2 to TRBJ2-3, with D perhaps TRBD2 (5 bases). Germline loops: CDR1 SNHLY, CDR2 FYNNEI. V was clipped by 5 bases and J by 2 bases, with 11 bases between them. The CDR3 totals 14 residues. CDR3: CASSLKRYTDTQYF. The CDR3 DNA is TGTGCCAGCAGTCTGAAGCGGTACACAGATACGCAGTATTTT.

In its sample, this clone was seen once. This chain links TRBV18 with TRBJ2-2; D uncertain. The CDR3 totals 13 residues. The germline V and J ends were trimmed by 2 bases and 5 bases, with 6 bases remaining between them. Per germline, CDR1 KGHSH and CDR2 LQKENI. Here the CDR3 reads CASSPRETGELFF. The CDR3 DNA reads TGTGCCAGCTCACCAAGAGAAACCGGGGAGCTGTTTTTT.

This chain connects TRBV14 to TRBJ1-2; TRBD1 is a possible D gene (5 bases). The CDR3 runs to 15 residues. Trimming removed 0 bases from V and 4 bases from J, with 12 bases in between. CDR1 is SGHDN, CDR2 FVKESK, per germline. This CDR3 is CASSQDSGGVYGYTF. Here the CDR3 DNA reads TGTGCCAGCAGCCAAGATTCGGGGGGGGTCTATGGCTACACCTTC.

This rearrangement joins TRBV6-4 to TRBJ2-3, with a weak D call TRBD2 (5 bases). CDR1 is MRHNA, CDR2 SNTAGT, per germline. V lost 2 bases to trimming and J lost 0 bases, with 15 bases between them. CDR3 length equals 17 residues. The CDR3 DNA is TGTGCCAGCAGTGACACACGGACTGGGGAAAGCACAGATACGCAGTATTTT. It specifies CASSDTRTGESTDTQYF.

The V call is TRBV4-1, the J call TRBJ1-3; the D is unclear. Trimming removed 4 bases at V and 0 bases at J, with 10 bases between. The V gene's germline CDR1 is MGHRA and CDR2 YSYEKL. The CDR3 totals 15 residues. This CDR3 reads CASSRTPSSGNTIYF. Written as DNA, the CDR3 is TGCGCCAGCAGCCGAACACCCTCCTCTGGAAACACCATATATTTT.

The J gene is TRBJ1-5, the V gene TRBV6-5, with D possibly TRBD1 on 6 matching bases. This CDR3 comprises 15 residues. CDR1 and CDR2 (germline): MNHEY, SVGAGI. V shed 9 bases and J shed 4 bases, with 19 bases lying between them. In DNA, the CDR3 is TGTGCCAGGGTCGAACAGGGAGATTGGAATCAGCCCCAGCATTTT. Translation: CARVEQGDWNQPQHF.

The rearrangement links TRBV11-2 to TRBJ2-3; TRBD2 is a possible D gene (5 bases). The germline V gene has CDR1 SGHAT and CDR2 FQNNGV. This CDR3 has 13 residues. The ends were cut back, 8 bases at V and 2 bases at J, with 11 bases in the middle. CDR3 sequence: CASQSGFTDTQYF. The CDR3 nucleotides are TGTGCCAGCCAATCGGGGTTCACAGATACGCAGTATTTT.

V and J are TRBV9 and TRBJ2-5; 7 bases align to TRBD2. Germline values: CDR1 SGDLS, CDR2 YYNGEE. The CDR3 runs to 16 residues. V gave up 3 bases and J gave up 4 bases; unmatched junction bases: 12. The CDR3 loop is CASSAAPNIAGETQYF. The CDR3 DNA reads as TGTGCCAGCAGCGCCGCCCCCAATATAGCGGGAGAGACCCAGTACTTC.

The chain joins TRBV6-4 to TRBJ2-2, with D perhaps TRBD2 (6 bases). This CDR3 contains 14 residues. CDR1 and CDR2 (germline): MRHNA, SNTAGT. Trimming removed 6 bases at V and 5 bases at J, with 13 bases between. This CDR3 reads CASSGDFETGELFF. CDR3 DNA sequence: TGTGCCAGCAGCGGGGACTTCGAGACCGGGGAGCTGTTTTTT.